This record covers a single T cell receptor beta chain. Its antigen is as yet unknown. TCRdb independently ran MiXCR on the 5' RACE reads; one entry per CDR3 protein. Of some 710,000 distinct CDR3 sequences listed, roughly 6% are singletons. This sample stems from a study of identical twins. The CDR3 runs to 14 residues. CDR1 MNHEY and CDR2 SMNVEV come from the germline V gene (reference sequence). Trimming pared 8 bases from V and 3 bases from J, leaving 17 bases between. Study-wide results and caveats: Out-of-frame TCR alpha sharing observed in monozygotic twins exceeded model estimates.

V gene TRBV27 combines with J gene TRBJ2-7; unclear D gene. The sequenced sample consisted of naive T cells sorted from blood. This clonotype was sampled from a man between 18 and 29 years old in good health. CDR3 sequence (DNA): TGTGCCAGCGGTAGATTGTTGTCAGGCTACGAGCAGTACTTC. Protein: CASGRLLSGYEQYF.